This T cell receptor (beta chain) derives from a study of patients and donors after allogeneic stem cell transplantation. TCRdb fed the RT-PCR reads into MiXCR, producing one record per CDR3 protein. The table has roughly 940,000 distinct CDR3 sequences, under 20% seen once; the top ten hold about 6%. Germline V lookup: CDR1 KGHDR, CDR2 SFDVKD. This CDR3 is 13 amino acids long. Deletions cut 12 bases from V and 0 bases from J, with 10 bases between. The V and J genes are TRBV24-1 and TRBJ2-2; D gene unclear. The sequencing sample was made of blood, either unsorted or a sorted T cell fraction (not recorded which). This clonotype originated in a human donor who was either an allogeneic HSCT recipient or a stem cell or donor lymphocyte infusion donor (not recorded which). It is not recorded whose cells these are; they may come from a transplant donor. In DNA form, the CDR3 reads TGTGCCGATCAAACGACGAACACCGGGGAGCTGTTTTTT. Its translation: CADQTTNTGELFF.